This is a list of T cell receptor beta chains from one sample in a study of T cell responses to AZD1222 COVID-19 vaccine. Data came from immunoSEQ multiplex PCR; TCRdb stores just in-frame clones and leaves some out. There are about 120,000 clones in the sample; approximately 85% occur only once, and less than 10% lies in the top ten. The source material was peripheral blood, sampled on day 0 of AZD1222 vaccination. The source is an adult in good health. Both conserved end residues are part of each CDR3. Each record gives: V gene, clone size, D gene, J gene, CDR3 protein, CDR3 DNA. A D gene is named only where the DNA matches it firmly. Size is stated for part of the rows, as once, few or many counts, or as a class when the clone is expanded.

TRBV6-5,.,.,TRBJ2-1,CASRRVAPESSEQFF,TGTGCCAGCAGGAGGGTGGCGCCGGAATCCAGTGAGCAGTTCTTC
TRBV6-5,.,.,TRBJ2-7,CASIWDGRSDEQYF,TGTGCCAGCATCTGGGACGGAAGAAGTGACGAGCAGTACTTC
TRBV21-1,.,.,TRBJ1-6,CASSGQDPQTTGPNSPLHF,TGTGCCAGCAGCGGCCAGGATCCCCAAACGACCGGTCCTAATTCACCCCTCCACTTT
TRBV29-1,few,.,TRBJ2-3,CSVEGTGGDTQYF,TGCAGCGTTGAAGGGACAGGAGGGGATACGCAGTATTTT
TRBV9,once,.,TRBJ1-1,CASSARQNLHTEAFF,TGTGCCAGCAGCGCGCGACAAAATCTGCACACTGAAGCTTTCTTT
TRBV5-1,.,.,TRBJ2-2,CASSPNEGELFF,TGCGCCAGCAGCCCCAACGAGGGGGAGCTGTTTTTT
TRBV5-1,.,.,TRBJ1-1,CASSGPGAMNTEAFF,TGCGCCAGCAGCGGCCCAGGGGCTATGAACACTGAAGCTTTCTTT
TRBV19,once,.,TRBJ1-1,CASSRLIGGSTEAFF,TGTGCCAGTAGCCGACTGATAGGGGGTAGCACTGAAGCTTTCTTT
TRBV11-2,.,.,TRBJ2-2,CASSSLIRTPGELFF,TGTGCCAGCAGCTCCCTTATACGAACACCGGGGGAGCTGTTTTTT
TRBV3-1/TRBV3-2,.,.,TRBJ2-4,CASSQDGDQQYF,TGTGCCAGCAGCCAAGACGGGGACCAACAGTACTTC
TRBV7-7,.,.,TRBJ2-2,CASSPGTETGELFF,TGTGCCAGCAGCCCCGGGACGGAGACCGGGGAGCTGTTTTTT
TRBV7-2,.,TRBD1,TRBJ1-2,CASSSQTGEGYTF,TGTGCCAGCAGCTCTCAGACAGGGGAGGGCTACACCTTC
TRBV4-3,.,.,TRBJ1-1,CASSQDVDSYEAFF,TGCGCCAGCAGCCAAGACGTAGACAGCTATGAAGCTTTCTTT
TRBV27,.,TRBD1,TRBJ1-2,CASSVFRDSYGYTF,TGTGCCAGCAGTGTCTTCCGGGACAGCTATGGCTACACCTTC
TRBV5-1,once,.,TRBJ2-2,CASSVTWDTGSNTGELFF,TGCGCCAGCAGCGTGACGTGGGACACTGGTTCGAACACCGGGGAGCTGTTTTTT
TRBV2,.,.,TRBJ2-7,CARTTSAGSYEQYF,TGTGCCAGAACCACATCGGCAGGCTCCTACGAGCAGTACTTC
TRBV5-1,.,TRBD1,TRBJ2-1,CASSGRGQYVPIYEQFF,TGCGCCAGCAGCGGAAGGGGACAGTACGTCCCCATCTATGAGCAGTTCTTC
TRBV6-6,.,.,TRBJ1-4,CASRRQDINEKLFF,TGTGCCAGCAGGAGACAGGACATTAATGAAAAACTGTTTTTT
TRBV10-3,.,.,TRBJ1-5,CAISPYSGGGQPQHF,TGTGCCATCAGTCCCTATTCGGGGGGAGGGCAGCCCCAGCATTTT
TRBV28,few,TRBD1,TRBJ2-1,CASSSSRGLNEQFF,TGTGCCAGCAGTTCCTCCAGGGGGCTTAATGAGCAGTTCTTC
TRBV7-3,.,TRBD2,TRBJ2-1,CASSIGLAGGEQFF,TGTGCCAGCAGCATCGGACTAGCGGGAGGCGAGCAGTTCTTC
TRBV30,.,.,TRBJ1-2,CAWSAQEGPATF,TGTGCCTGGAGTGCCCAAGAAGGGCCCGCTACCTTC
TRBV6-1,.,.,TRBJ2-5,CASSEVGGLETQYF,TGTGCCAGCAGTGAAGTCGGGGGCTTAGAGACCCAGTACTTC
TRBV30,.,.,TRBJ1-3,CAWSYSGNTIYF,TGTGCCTGGAGTTACTCTGGAAACACCATATATTTT
TRBV9,.,TRBD1,TRBJ2-1,CASSPHPGQGLSEQFF,TGTGCCAGCAGCCCACACCCGGGACAGGGCTTGAGTGAGCAGTTCTTC
TRBV30,.,.,TRBJ1-3,CAWSGIRGASGNTIYF,TGTGCCTGGAGTGGAATCAGGGGCGCATCTGGAAACACCATATATTTT
TRBV6-4,few,TRBD2,TRBJ2-1,CASSDSRGGPLNEQFF,TGTGCCAGCAGTGACTCTCGCGGGGGACCCCTGAATGAGCAGTTCTTC
TRBV4-2,.,TRBD2,TRBJ2-3,CASSQSRGGRADTQYF,TGTGCCAGCAGCCAGTCGCGGGGGGGCCGGGCAGATACGCAGTATTTT
TRBV10-3,.,.,TRBJ2-7,CAISGERYEQYF,TGTGCCATCTCAGGGGAGAGGTACGAGCAGTACTTC
TRBV5-6,few,.,TRBJ2-7,CASSLGPRGAYEQYF,TGTGCCAGCAGCTTGGGGCCCCGAGGAGCCTACGAGCAGTACTTC
TRBV5-6,.,TRBD2,TRBJ2-7,CASSPGTSGSPEQYF,TGTGCCAGCAGCCCCGGGACTAGCGGGAGCCCCGAGCAGTACTTC
TRBV28,.,TRBD2,TRBJ2-7,CASRLAGSRDEQYF,TGTGCCAGCAGATTAGCGGGGTCGAGGGACGAGCAGTACTTC
TRBV19,.,.,TRBJ2-2,CASRVGHNTGELFF,TGTGCCAGTAGAGTGGGACACAACACCGGGGAGCTGTTTTTT
TRBV6-1,.,.,TRBJ2-1,CASSDQPAMNEQFF,TGTGCCAGCAGTGATCAGCCCGCAATGAATGAGCAGTTCTTC
TRBV28,.,.,TRBJ1-2,CASSFSVRGRITNYGYTF,TGTGCCAGCAGTTTTTCGGTACGGGGCCGAATCACTAACTATGGCTACACCTTC
TRBV28,once,TRBD1,TRBJ2-7,CAIKTGQGYEQYF,TGTGCCATCAAGACGGGACAGGGTTACGAGCAGTACTTC
TRBV30,.,TRBD1,TRBJ1-1,CAWQGGQNTEAFF,TGTGCCTGGCAGGGGGGGCAGAACACTGAAGCTTTCTTT
TRBV2,few,.,TRBJ1-3,CASSRDRSSGNTIYF,TGTGCCAGCAGTAGGGACCGGAGCTCTGGAAACACCATATATTTT
TRBV11-2,.,TRBD1,TRBJ1-4,CASSYGQGGEKLFF,TGTGCCAGCAGCTACGGACAGGGTGGCGAAAAACTGTTTTTT
TRBV12-3/TRBV12-4,.,.,TRBJ1-4,CASRPVGGGKLFF,TGTGCCAGCAGGCCGGTTGGGGGGGGAAAACTGTTTTTT
TRBV19,once,TRBD1,TRBJ2-7,CASALGTGGYEQYF,TGTGCCAGTGCACTTGGGACAGGTGGCTACGAGCAGTACTTC
TRBV5-1,.,.,TRBJ1-3,CASSAAPEGYTIYF,TGCGCCAGCAGCGCAGCCCCGGAGGGATACACCATATATTTT
TRBV4-3,.,.,TRBJ2-5,CASSQVRGQETQYF,TGCGCCAGCAGCCAAGTTAGGGGCCAAGAGACCCAGTACTTC
TRBV30,.,.,TRBJ1-4,CAWSVYRDTQNPGNEKLFF,TGTGCCTGGAGTGTATATAGGGACACACAAAACCCGGGGAATGAAAAACTGTTTTTT
TRBV3-1/TRBV3-2,.,.,TRBJ1-6,CASSQETANSPLHF,TGTGCCAGCAGCCAAGAGACAGCTAATTCACCCCTCCACTTT
TRBV28,.,TRBD1,TRBJ1-1,CASSSPTGVHTEAFF,TGTGCCAGCAGTTCCCCGACAGGGGTACACACTGAAGCTTTCTTT